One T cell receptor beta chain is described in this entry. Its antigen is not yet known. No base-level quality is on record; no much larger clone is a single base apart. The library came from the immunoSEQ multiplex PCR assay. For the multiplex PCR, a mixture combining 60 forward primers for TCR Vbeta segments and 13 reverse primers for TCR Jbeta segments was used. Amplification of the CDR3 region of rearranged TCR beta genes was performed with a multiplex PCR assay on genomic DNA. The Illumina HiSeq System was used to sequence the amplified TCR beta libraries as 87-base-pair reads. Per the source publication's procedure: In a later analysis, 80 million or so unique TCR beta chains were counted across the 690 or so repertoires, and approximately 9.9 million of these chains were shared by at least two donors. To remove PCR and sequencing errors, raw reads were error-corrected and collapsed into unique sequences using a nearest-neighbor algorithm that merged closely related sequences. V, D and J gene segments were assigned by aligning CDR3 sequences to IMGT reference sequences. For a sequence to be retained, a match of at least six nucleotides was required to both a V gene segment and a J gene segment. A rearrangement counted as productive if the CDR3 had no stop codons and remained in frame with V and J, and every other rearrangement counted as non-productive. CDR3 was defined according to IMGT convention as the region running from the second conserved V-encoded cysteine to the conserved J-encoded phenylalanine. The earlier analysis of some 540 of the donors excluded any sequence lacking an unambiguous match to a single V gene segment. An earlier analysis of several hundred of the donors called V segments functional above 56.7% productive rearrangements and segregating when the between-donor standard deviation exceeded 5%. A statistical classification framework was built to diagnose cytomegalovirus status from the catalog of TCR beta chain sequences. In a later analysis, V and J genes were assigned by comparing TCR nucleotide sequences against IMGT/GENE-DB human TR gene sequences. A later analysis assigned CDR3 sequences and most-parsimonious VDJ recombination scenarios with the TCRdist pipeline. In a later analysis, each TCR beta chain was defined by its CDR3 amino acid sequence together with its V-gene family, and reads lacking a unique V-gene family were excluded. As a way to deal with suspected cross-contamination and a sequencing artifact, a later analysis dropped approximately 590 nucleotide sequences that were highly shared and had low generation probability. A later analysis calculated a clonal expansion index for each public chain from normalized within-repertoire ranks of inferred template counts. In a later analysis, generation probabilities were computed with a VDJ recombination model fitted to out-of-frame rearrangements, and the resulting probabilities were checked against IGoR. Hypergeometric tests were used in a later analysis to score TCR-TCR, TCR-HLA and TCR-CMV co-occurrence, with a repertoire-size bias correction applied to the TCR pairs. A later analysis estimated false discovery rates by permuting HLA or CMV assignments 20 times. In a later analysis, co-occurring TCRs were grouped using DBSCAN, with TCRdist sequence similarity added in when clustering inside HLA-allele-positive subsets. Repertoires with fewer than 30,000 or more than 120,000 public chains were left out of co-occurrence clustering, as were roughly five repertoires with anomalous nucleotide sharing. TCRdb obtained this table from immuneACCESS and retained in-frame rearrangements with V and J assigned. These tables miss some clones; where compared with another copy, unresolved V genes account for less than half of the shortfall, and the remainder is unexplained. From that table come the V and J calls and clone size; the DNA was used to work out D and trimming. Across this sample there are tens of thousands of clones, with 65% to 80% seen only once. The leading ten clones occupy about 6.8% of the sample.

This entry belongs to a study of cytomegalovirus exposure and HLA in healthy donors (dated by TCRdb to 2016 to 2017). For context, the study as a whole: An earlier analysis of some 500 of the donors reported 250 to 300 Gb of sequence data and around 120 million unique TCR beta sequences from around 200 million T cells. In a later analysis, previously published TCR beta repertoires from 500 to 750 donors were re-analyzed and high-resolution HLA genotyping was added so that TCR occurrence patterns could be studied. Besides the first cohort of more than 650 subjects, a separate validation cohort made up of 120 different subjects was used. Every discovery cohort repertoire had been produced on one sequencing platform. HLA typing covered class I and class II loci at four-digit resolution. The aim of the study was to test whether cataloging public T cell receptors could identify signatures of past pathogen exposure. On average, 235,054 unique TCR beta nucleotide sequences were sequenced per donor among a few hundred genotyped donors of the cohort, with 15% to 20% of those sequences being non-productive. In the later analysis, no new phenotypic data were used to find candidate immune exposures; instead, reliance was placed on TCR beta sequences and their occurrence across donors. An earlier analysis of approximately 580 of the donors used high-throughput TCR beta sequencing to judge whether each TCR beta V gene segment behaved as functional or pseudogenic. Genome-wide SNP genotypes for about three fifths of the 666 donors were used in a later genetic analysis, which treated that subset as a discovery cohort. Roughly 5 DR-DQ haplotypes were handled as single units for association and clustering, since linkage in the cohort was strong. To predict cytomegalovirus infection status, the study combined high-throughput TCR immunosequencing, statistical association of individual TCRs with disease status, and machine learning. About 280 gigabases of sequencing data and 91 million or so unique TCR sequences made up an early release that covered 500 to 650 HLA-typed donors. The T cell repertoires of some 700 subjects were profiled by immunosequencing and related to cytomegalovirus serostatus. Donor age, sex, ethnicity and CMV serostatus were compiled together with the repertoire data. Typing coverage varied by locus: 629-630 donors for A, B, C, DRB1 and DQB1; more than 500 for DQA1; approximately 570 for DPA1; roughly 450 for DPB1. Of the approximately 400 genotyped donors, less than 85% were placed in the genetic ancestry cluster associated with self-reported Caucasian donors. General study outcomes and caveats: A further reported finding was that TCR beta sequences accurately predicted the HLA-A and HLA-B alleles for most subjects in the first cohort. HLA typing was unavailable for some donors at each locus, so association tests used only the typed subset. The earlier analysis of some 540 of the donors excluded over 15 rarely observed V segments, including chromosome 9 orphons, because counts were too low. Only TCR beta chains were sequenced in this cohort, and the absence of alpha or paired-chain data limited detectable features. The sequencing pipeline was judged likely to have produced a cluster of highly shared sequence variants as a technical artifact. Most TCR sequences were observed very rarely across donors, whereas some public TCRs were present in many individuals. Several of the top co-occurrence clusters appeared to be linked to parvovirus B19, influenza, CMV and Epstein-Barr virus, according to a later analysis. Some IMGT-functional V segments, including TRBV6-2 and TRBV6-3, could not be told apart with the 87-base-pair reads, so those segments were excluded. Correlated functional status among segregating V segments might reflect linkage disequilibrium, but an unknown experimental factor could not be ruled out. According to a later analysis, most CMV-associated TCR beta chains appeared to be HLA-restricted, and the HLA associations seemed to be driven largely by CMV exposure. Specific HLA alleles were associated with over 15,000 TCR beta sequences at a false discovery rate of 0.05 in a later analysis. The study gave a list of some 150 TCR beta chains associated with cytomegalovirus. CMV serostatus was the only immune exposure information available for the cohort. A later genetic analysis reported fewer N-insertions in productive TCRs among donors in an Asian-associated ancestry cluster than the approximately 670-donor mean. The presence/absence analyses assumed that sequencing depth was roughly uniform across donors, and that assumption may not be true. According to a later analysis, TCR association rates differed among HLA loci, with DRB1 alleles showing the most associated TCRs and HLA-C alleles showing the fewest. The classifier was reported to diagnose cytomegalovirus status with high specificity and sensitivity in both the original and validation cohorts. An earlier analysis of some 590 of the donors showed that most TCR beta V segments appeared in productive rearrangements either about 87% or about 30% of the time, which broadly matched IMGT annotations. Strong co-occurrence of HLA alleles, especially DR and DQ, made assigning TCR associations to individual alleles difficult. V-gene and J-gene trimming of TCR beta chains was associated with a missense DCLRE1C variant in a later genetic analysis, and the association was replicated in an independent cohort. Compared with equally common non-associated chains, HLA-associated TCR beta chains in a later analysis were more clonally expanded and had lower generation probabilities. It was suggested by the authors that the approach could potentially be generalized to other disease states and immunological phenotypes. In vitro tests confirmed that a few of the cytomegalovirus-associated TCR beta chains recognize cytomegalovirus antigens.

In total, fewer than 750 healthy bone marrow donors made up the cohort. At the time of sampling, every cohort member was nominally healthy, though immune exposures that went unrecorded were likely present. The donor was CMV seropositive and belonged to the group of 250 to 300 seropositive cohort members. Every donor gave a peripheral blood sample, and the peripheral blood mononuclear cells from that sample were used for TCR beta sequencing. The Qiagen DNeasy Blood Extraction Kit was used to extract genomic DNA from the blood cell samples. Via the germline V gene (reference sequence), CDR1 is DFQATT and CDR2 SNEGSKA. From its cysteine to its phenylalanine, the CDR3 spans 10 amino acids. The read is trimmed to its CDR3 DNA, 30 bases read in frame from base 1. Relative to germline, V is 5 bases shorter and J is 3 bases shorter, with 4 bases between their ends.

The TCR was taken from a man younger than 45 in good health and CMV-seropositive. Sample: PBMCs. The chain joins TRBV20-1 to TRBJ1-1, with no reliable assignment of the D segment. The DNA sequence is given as TGCAGTGCTGGCCACACTGAAGCTTTCTTT. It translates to CSAGHTEAFF.